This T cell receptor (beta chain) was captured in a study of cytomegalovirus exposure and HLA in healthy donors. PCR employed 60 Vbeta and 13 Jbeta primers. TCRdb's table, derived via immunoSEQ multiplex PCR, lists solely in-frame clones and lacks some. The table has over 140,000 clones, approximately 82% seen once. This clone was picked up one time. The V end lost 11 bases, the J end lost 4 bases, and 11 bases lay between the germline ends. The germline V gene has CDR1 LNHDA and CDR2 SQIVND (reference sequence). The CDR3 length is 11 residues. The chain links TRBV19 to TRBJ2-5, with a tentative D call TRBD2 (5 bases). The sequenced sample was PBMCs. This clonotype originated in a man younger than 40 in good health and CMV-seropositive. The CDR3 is CASSLGETQYF. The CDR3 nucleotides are TGTGCCTCTAGCCTGGGAGAGACCCAGTACTTC.